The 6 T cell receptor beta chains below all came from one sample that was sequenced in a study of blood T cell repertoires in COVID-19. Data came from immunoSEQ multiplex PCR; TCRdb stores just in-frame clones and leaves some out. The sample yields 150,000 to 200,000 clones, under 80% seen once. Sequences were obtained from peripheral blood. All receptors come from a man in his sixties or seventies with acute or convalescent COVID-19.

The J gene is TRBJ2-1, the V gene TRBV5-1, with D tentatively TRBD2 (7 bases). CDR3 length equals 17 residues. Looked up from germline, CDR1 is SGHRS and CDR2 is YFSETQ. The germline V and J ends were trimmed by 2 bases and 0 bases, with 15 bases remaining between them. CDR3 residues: CASSFARGAGSYNEQFF. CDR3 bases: TGCGCCAGCAGCTTCGCACGGGGGGCGGGCTCCTACAATGAGCAGTTCTTC.

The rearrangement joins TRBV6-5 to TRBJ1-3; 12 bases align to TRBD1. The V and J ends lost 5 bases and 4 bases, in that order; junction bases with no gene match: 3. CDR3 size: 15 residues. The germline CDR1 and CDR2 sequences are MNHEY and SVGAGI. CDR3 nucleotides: TGTGCCAGCAGTCGGGGACAGGGGGCAGGAAACACCATATATTTT. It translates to CASSRGQGAGNTIYF.

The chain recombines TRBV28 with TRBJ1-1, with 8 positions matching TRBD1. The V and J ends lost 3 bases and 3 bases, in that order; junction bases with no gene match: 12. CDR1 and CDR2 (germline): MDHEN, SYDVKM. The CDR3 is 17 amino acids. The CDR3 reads CASSLLSGGLGDTEAFF. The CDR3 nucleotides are TGTGCCAGCAGTTTGTTATCAGGGGGCCTTGGGGACACTGAAGCTTTCTTT. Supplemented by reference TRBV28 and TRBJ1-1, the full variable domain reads DVKVTQSSRYLVKRTGEKVFLECVQDMDHENMFWYRQDPGLGLRLIYFSYDVKMKEKGDIPEGYSVSREKKERFSLILESASTNQTSMYLCASSLLSGGLGDTEAFFGQGTRLTVV.

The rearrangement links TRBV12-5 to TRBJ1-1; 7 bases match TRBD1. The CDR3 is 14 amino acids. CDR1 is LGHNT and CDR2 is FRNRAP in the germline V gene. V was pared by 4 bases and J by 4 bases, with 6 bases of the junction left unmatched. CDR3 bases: TGTGCTAGTGGTTCATCAGGGGGAGGCACTGAAGCTTTCTTT. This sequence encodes CASGSSGGGTEAFF.

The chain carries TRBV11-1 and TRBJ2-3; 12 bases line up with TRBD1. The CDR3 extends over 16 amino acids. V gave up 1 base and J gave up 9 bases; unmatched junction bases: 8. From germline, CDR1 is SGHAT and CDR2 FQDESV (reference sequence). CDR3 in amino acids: CASSLVGTGGSDTQYF. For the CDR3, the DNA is TGTGCCAGCAGCTTAGTCGGGACAGGGGGCTCGGACACGCAGTATTTT.

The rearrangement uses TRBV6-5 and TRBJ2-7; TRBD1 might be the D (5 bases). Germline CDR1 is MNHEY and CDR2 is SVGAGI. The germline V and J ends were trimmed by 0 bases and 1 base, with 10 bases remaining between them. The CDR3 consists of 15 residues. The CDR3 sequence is CASSYSKQVSYEQYF. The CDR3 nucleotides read TGTGCCAGCAGTTACTCGAAACAGGTTTCCTACGAGCAGTACTTC.